Listed below are T cell receptor beta chains from one sample, sequenced in a study of blood T cell repertoires in COVID-19. TCRdb keeps only in-frame clones here, not all; method: immunoSEQ multiplex PCR. The sample carries hundreds of thousands of clones, 87% recorded once. Sequenced input: peripheral blood. The origin of the receptors is a woman aged 55-70 years with COVID-19, enrolled during active disease. The conserved cysteine and the conserved F or W are not part of the CDR3 here.

v_gene: TRBV6-6; j_gene: TRBJ2-7; CDR3aa: ASSSGRTFSYEQY
v_gene: TRBV2; j_gene: TRBJ2-3; CDR3aa: ASNRAGGSTDTQY
v_gene: TRBV5-1; j_gene: TRBJ2-2; CDR3aa: ASSLGVYQVNTGELF
v_gene: TRBV21-1; j_gene: TRBJ1-3; CDR3aa: ASSKSQAGNTIY
v_gene: TRBV3-1/TRBV3-2; j_gene: TRBJ2-1; CDR3aa: ASSQDATSGGEQF
v_gene: TRBV12-3/TRBV12-4; j_gene: TRBJ1-2; CDR3aa: ASRLTGPGAYT
v_gene: TRBV30; j_gene: TRBJ2-2; CDR3aa: AWTPRDTGELF
v_gene: TRBV12-3/TRBV12-4; j_gene: TRBJ1-1; CDR3aa: ASTPDRGFAAF
v_gene: TRBV6-5; j_gene: TRBJ2-5; CDR3aa: ASSTTGGYQETQY
v_gene: TRBV6-4; j_gene: TRBJ2-5; CDR3aa: ASSDTSTSQY
v_gene: TRBV11-2; j_gene: TRBJ1-1; CDR3aa: ASSPGGGSVGRSTEAF
v_gene: TRBV9; j_gene: TRBJ1-3; CDR3aa: ASRPHADSGNTIY
v_gene: TRBV29-1; j_gene: TRBJ2-1; CDR3aa: SVDPGLAGAYNEQF
v_gene: TRBV19; j_gene: TRBJ2-7; CDR3aa: ASSIDPGSSYEQY
v_gene: TRBV11-2; j_gene: TRBJ2-5; CDR3aa: ASSYHGTGISETQY
v_gene: TRBV15; j_gene: TRBJ1-2; CDR3aa: ATSRLDRGEGYT
v_gene: TRBV27; j_gene: TRBJ2-2; CDR3aa: ASRLAGAPNTGELF
v_gene: TRBV11-2; j_gene: TRBJ2-7; CDR3aa: ASSLAGQAYEQY
v_gene: TRBV11-2; j_gene: TRBJ1-2; CDR3aa: ASSSPGGTGYNYGYT
v_gene: TRBV24-1; j_gene: TRBJ1-2; CDR3aa: ATSALSVYGYT
v_gene: TRBV14; j_gene: TRBJ2-2; CDR3aa: ASSPLSGNTGELF
v_gene: TRBV5-1; j_gene: TRBJ2-7; CDR3aa: ASSLSGLARGEQY
v_gene: TRBV9; j_gene: TRBJ2-7; CDR3aa: ASSVGQAVYEQY
v_gene: TRBV4-1; j_gene: TRBJ1-4; CDR3aa: ASSQEGGRGSEKLF
v_gene: TRBV11-2; j_gene: TRBJ1-2; CDR3aa: ASSLVQGYGYT
v_gene: TRBV7-2; j_gene: TRBJ2-3; CDR3aa: ASAMRYTDTQY
v_gene: TRBV9; j_gene: TRBJ1-2; CDR3aa: ASSVGDRVRQSNYGYT
v_gene: TRBV19; j_gene: TRBJ1-4; CDR3aa: ASTYRGGATNEKLF
v_gene: TRBV5-1; j_gene: TRBJ2-5; CDR3aa: ASSLGLVKETQY
v_gene: TRBV5-1; j_gene: TRBJ1-3; CDR3aa: ASSLMTGSGNTIY
v_gene: TRBV6-5; j_gene: TRBJ1-2; CDR3aa: ASKLTGNYGYT
v_gene: TRBV6-5; j_gene: TRBJ2-5; CDR3aa: ASIPPVGETQY
v_gene: TRBV5-1; j_gene: TRBJ2-2; CDR3aa: ASSFGTGRAGELF
v_gene: TRBV27; j_gene: TRBJ1-2; CDR3aa: ASSLSQGIYGYT
v_gene: TRBV9; j_gene: TRBJ2-5; CDR3aa: ASSVESGGAWETQY
v_gene: TRBV28; j_gene: TRBJ1-6; CDR3aa: ASSTLGQGGASPLH
v_gene: TRBV9; j_gene: TRBJ2-3; CDR3aa: ASSVQGNTDTQY
v_gene: TRBV7-2; j_gene: TRBJ2-7; CDR3aa: ASSRQGQYEQY